These T cell receptor beta chains were read from a single sample in a study of shared clonotypes between healthy human individuals. This table comes from immunoSEQ multiplex PCR, and its TCRdb copy is limited to in-frame clones, with some not included. Of some 2,500,000 clones in the sample, around 92% were seen once. The sequenced sample was naive CD4+ T cells from PBMCs. Receptor source: a man younger than 35 in good health. Some clones in this sample may be carry-over from other donors' samples. Both conserved end residues are part of each CDR3. A D gene is named only where the DNA matches it firmly. Size tells how often a clone was seen (once, few, many) or the class of an expanded clone, and some rows leave it out.

D gene: NA; J gene: TRBJ1-3; V gene: TRBV4-2; clone size: NA; CDR3 protein: CASSQAQGETGGNTIYF; CDR3 DNA: TGTGCCAGCAGCCAAGCTCAGGGCGAAACAGGGGGAAACACCATATATTTT
D gene: TRBD2; J gene: TRBJ2-1; V gene: TRBV4-1; clone size: few; CDR3 protein: CASSQLAGGFYNEQFF; CDR3 DNA: TGCGCCAGCAGTCAACTAGCGGGAGGGTTCTACAATGAGCAGTTCTTC
D gene: NA; J gene: TRBJ1-3; V gene: TRBV7-9; clone size: NA; CDR3 protein: CASSRLEGSGNTIYF; CDR3 DNA: TGTGCCAGCAGCCGCCTGGAGGGATCCGGAAACACCATATATTTT
D gene: NA; J gene: TRBJ2-6; V gene: TRBV5-1; clone size: NA; CDR3 protein: CASSLVSGNSGANVLTF; CDR3 DNA: TGCGCCAGCAGCTTGGTGTCGGGTAACTCTGGGGCCAACGTCCTGACTTTC
D gene: NA; J gene: TRBJ1-5; V gene: TRBV7-9; clone size: NA; CDR3 protein: CASSVAGAKNRPQHF; CDR3 DNA: TGTGCCAGCAGCGTAGCAGGGGCCAAGAATCGGCCCCAGCATTTT
D gene: NA; J gene: TRBJ1-2; V gene: TRBV28; clone size: NA; CDR3 protein: CASSSSQGYTF; CDR3 DNA: TGTGCCAGCAGTTCGTCCCAGGGCTACACCTTC
D gene: TRBD2; J gene: TRBJ2-7; V gene: TRBV28; clone size: NA; CDR3 protein: CASSSRLAGAYEQYF; CDR3 DNA: TGTGCCAGCAGTTCACGACTAGCGGGGGCCTACGAGCAGTACTTC
D gene: TRBD1; J gene: TRBJ2-7; V gene: TRBV29-1; clone size: NA; CDR3 protein: CSVAPGQGSYEQYF; CDR3 DNA: TGCAGCGTAGCGCCGGGACAGGGTTCCTACGAGCAGTACTTC
D gene: NA; J gene: TRBJ2-5; V gene: TRBV28; clone size: NA; CDR3 protein: CASGGTQYF; CDR3 DNA: TGTGCCAGCGGGGGCACCCAGTACTTC
D gene: TRBD2; J gene: TRBJ2-1; V gene: TRBV10-3; clone size: NA; CDR3 protein: CAIRPGLAVDYNEQFF; CDR3 DNA: TGTGCCATCAGGCCGGGACTAGCGGTCGATTACAATGAGCAGTTCTTC
D gene: NA; J gene: TRBJ1-4; V gene: TRBV2; clone size: NA; CDR3 protein: CASSGTEKLFF; CDR3 DNA: TGTGCCAGCAGTGGTACTGAAAAACTGTTTTTT
D gene: NA; J gene: TRBJ2-3; V gene: TRBV10-2; clone size: NA; CDR3 protein: CASGGHGLADTQYF; CDR3 DNA: TGCGCCAGCGGAGGACATGGGCTGGCAGATACGCAGTATTTT
D gene: TRBD2; J gene: TRBJ2-1; V gene: TRBV9; clone size: NA; CDR3 protein: CASSPSGRAYNEQFF; CDR3 DNA: TGTGCCAGCAGCCCGAGCGGGAGGGCCTACAATGAGCAGTTCTTC
D gene: NA; J gene: TRBJ2-7; V gene: TRBV28; clone size: NA; CDR3 protein: CASSSFLRASASTYEQYF; CDR3 DNA: TGTGCCAGCAGTTCCTTCTTAAGGGCATCGGCCTCTACCTACGAGCAGTACTTC
D gene: TRBD1; J gene: TRBJ1-2; V gene: TRBV5-6; clone size: NA; CDR3 protein: CASSSPGQGVLGGYTF; CDR3 DNA: TGTGCCAGCAGCTCGCCGGGACAGGGGGTTTTGGGTGGCTACACCTTC
D gene: NA; J gene: TRBJ2-3; V gene: TRBV7-2; clone size: NA; CDR3 protein: CASILDRLGTQYF; CDR3 DNA: TGTGCCAGCATCCTCGACCGATTAGGTACGCAGTATTTT
D gene: NA; J gene: TRBJ2-2; V gene: TRBV10-3; clone size: NA; CDR3 protein: CAISEVGGSTGELFF; CDR3 DNA: TGTGCCATCAGTGAGGTGGGGGGCAGCACCGGGGAGCTGTTTTTT
D gene: NA; J gene: TRBJ1-6; V gene: TRBV5-1; clone size: NA; CDR3 protein: CASSLAPVSYNSPLHF; CDR3 DNA: TGCGCCAGCAGCTTGGCCCCGGTCTCCTATAATTCACCCCTCCACTTT
D gene: TRBD1; J gene: TRBJ2-5; V gene: TRBV28; clone size: once; CDR3 protein: CASRGQGEETQYF; CDR3 DNA: TGTGCCAGCAGGGGACAGGGAGAAGAGACCCAGTACTTC
D gene: NA; J gene: TRBJ2-1; V gene: TRBV9; clone size: NA; CDR3 protein: CASSVGRDRSYNEQFF; CDR3 DNA: TGTGCCAGCAGCGTAGGACGGGATCGCTCCTACAATGAGCAGTTCTTC
D gene: TRBD1; J gene: TRBJ1-2; V gene: TRBV2; clone size: NA; CDR3 protein: CASSMDYRGHDGYTF; CDR3 DNA: TGTGCCAGCAGTATGGATTACAGGGGACACGATGGCTACACCTTC
D gene: TRBD1; J gene: TRBJ2-7; V gene: TRBV7-8; clone size: NA; CDR3 protein: CASSTSTGTGRYLSSYEQYF; CDR3 DNA: TGTGCCAGCAGCACCTCAACCGGGACAGGGCGATACCTAAGCTCCTACGAGCAGTACTTC
D gene: NA; J gene: TRBJ1-4; V gene: TRBV28; clone size: NA; CDR3 protein: CASSLSPTRNGKLFF; CDR3 DNA: TGTGCCAGCAGTTTATCCCCGACTCGGAACGGAAAACTGTTTTTT
D gene: NA; J gene: TRBJ2-1; V gene: TRBV13; clone size: NA; CDR3 protein: CASSLGVPVHEQFF; CDR3 DNA: TGTGCCAGCAGCTTAGGCGTCCCGGTCCATGAGCAGTTCTTC
D gene: NA; J gene: TRBJ2-1; V gene: TRBV28; clone size: NA; CDR3 protein: CASLAQSYNEQFF; CDR3 DNA: TGTGCCAGCTTAGCGCAATCCTACAATGAGCAGTTCTTC
D gene: NA; J gene: TRBJ1-6; V gene: TRBV30; clone size: NA; CDR3 protein: CAWSGTPRSRSYNSPLHF; CDR3 DNA: TGTGCCTGGAGTGGAACCCCGAGGTCGCGGTCCTATAATTCACCCCTCCACTTT
D gene: NA; J gene: TRBJ2-5; V gene: TRBV11-2; clone size: NA; CDR3 protein: CASSLNYQETQYF; CDR3 DNA: TGTGCCAGCAGCTTAAACTATCAAGAGACCCAGTACTTC
D gene: NA; J gene: TRBJ1-2; V gene: TRBV2; clone size: NA; CDR3 protein: CASSTAGVANYGYTF; CDR3 DNA: TGTGCCAGCAGTACAGCCGGGGTAGCTAACTATGGCTACACCTTC
D gene: TRBD2; J gene: TRBJ2-1; V gene: TRBV5-1; clone size: once; CDR3 protein: CASSLSSGNNEQFF; CDR3 DNA: TGCGCCAGCAGCTTAAGTAGCGGGAACAATGAGCAGTTCTTC
D gene: NA; J gene: TRBJ1-1; V gene: TRBV28; clone size: few; CDR3 protein: CASSLTTEAFF; CDR3 DNA: TGTGCCAGCAGCCTAACCACTGAAGCTTTCTTT
D gene: TRBD2; J gene: TRBJ2-7; V gene: TRBV7-2; clone size: NA; CDR3 protein: CASSRGTSGLYEQYF; CDR3 DNA: TGTGCCAGCAGCAGAGGGACTAGCGGGCTCTACGAGCAGTACTTC
D gene: TRBD2; J gene: TRBJ2-5; V gene: TRBV2; clone size: NA; CDR3 protein: CASRRLAGARYF; CDR3 DNA: TGTGCCAGCAGGAGACTAGCGGGAGCGCGGTACTTC
D gene: TRBD1; J gene: TRBJ2-1; V gene: TRBV6-5; clone size: NA; CDR3 protein: CASSRTGTNEQFF; CDR3 DNA: TGTGCCAGCAGTCGGACAGGGACCAATGAGCAGTTCTTC
D gene: TRBD1; J gene: TRBJ2-7; V gene: TRBV29-1; clone size: once; CDR3 protein: CSVRPHRTGTGDEQYF; CDR3 DNA: TGCAGCGTAAGACCCCATCGAACCGGGACAGGGGACGAGCAGTACTTC
D gene: NA; J gene: TRBJ2-3; V gene: TRBV4-1; clone size: NA; CDR3 protein: CASSQDEETQYF; CDR3 DNA: TGCGCCAGCAGCCAAGACGAGGAAACGCAGTATTTT
D gene: NA; J gene: TRBJ1-1; V gene: TRBV15; clone size: NA; CDR3 protein: CATSRDGGGEGEAFF; CDR3 DNA: TGTGCCACCAGCAGAGACGGGGGCGGGGAGGGGGAAGCTTTCTTT
D gene: TRBD2; J gene: TRBJ2-1; V gene: TRBV5-1; clone size: once; CDR3 protein: CASSSTPGLAEEGNEQFF; CDR3 DNA: TGCGCCAGCAGCTCAACGCCGGGACTAGCGGAGGAAGGGAATGAGCAGTTCTTC
D gene: TRBD1; J gene: TRBJ2-7; V gene: TRBV2; clone size: NA; CDR3 protein: CASSGQGYEQYF; CDR3 DNA: TGTGCCAGCAGTGGACAGGGCTACGAGCAGTACTTC
D gene: TRBD2; J gene: TRBJ2-7; V gene: TRBV7-6; clone size: NA; CDR3 protein: CASSLAGTNYEQYF; CDR3 DNA: TGTGCCAGCAGCTTAGCAGGGACTAACTACGAGCAGTACTTC
D gene: NA; J gene: TRBJ1-1; V gene: TRBV7-3; clone size: NA; CDR3 protein: CASSLMGQGGEAFF; CDR3 DNA: TGTGCCAGCAGCTTAATGGGGCAGGGAGGTGAAGCTTTCTTT
D gene: NA; J gene: TRBJ2-3; V gene: TRBV29-1; clone size: NA; CDR3 protein: CSVEAMTDTQYF; CDR3 DNA: TGCAGCGTTGAAGCTATGACAGATACGCAGTATTTT
D gene: NA; J gene: TRBJ2-5; V gene: TRBV28; clone size: NA; CDR3 protein: CASRRDLGRGETQYF; CDR3 DNA: TGTGCCAGCAGGAGGGACCTCGGGCGGGGAGAGACCCAGTACTTC
D gene: TRBD1; J gene: TRBJ1-2; V gene: TRBV4-1; clone size: NA; CDR3 protein: CASSQVGTDYGYTF; CDR3 DNA: TGCGCCAGCAGCCAAGTCGGGACAGACTATGGCTACACCTTC
D gene: NA; J gene: TRBJ2-3; V gene: TRBV5-1; clone size: NA; CDR3 protein: CASSTGTLTDTQYF; CDR3 DNA: TGCGCCAGCAGCACCGGGACCCTCACAGATACGCAGTATTTT
D gene: NA; J gene: TRBJ2-5; V gene: TRBV5-1; clone size: once; CDR3 protein: CASSLAAPGETQYF; CDR3 DNA: TGCGCCAGCAGCTTGGCCGCCCCGGGGGAGACCCAGTACTTC
D gene: NA; J gene: TRBJ2-2; V gene: TRBV5-1; clone size: NA; CDR3 protein: CASSPDRPGELFF; CDR3 DNA: TGCGCCAGCAGCCCGGACCGTCCCGGGGAGCTGTTTTTT
D gene: TRBD2; J gene: TRBJ2-1; V gene: TRBV11-2; clone size: NA; CDR3 protein: CASSLQLGGRANEQFF; CDR3 DNA: TGTGCCAGCAGCTTACAGCTGGGGGGGAGGGCTAATGAGCAGTTCTTC
D gene: NA; J gene: TRBJ2-3; V gene: TRBV5-4; clone size: NA; CDR3 protein: CASSRRLGGTDTQYF; CDR3 DNA: TGTGCCAGCAGCCGGCGACTAGGAGGCACAGATACGCAGTATTTT
D gene: TRBD1; J gene: TRBJ1-3; V gene: TRBV5-6; clone size: NA; CDR3 protein: CASSLTQGPEGNTIYF; CDR3 DNA: TGTGCCAGCAGCTTAACACAGGGGCCGGAGGGAAACACCATATATTTT
D gene: NA; J gene: TRBJ1-4; V gene: TRBV4-1; clone size: NA; CDR3 protein: CASSQEFSTAGFKLFF; CDR3 DNA: TGCGCCAGCAGCCAAGAGTTTTCGACAGCGGGATTTAAACTGTTTTTT
D gene: NA; J gene: TRBJ1-6; V gene: TRBV29-1; clone size: NA; CDR3 protein: CSVQQGIGGNSPLHF; CDR3 DNA: TGCAGCGTTCAACAGGGAATCGGCGGTAATTCACCCCTCCACTTT
D gene: NA; J gene: TRBJ2-1; V gene: TRBV11-3; clone size: once; CDR3 protein: CASSLAGDYNEQFF; CDR3 DNA: TGTGCCAGCAGCTTAGCGGGGGATTACAATGAGCAGTTCTTC
D gene: NA; J gene: TRBJ2-7; V gene: TRBV5-4; clone size: NA; CDR3 protein: CASSFQRASYEQYF; CDR3 DNA: TGTGCCAGCAGCTTTCAGCGGGCATCGTACGAGCAGTACTTC
D gene: NA; J gene: TRBJ1-2; V gene: TRBV5-1; clone size: NA; CDR3 protein: CASSLGGGGLDGYTF; CDR3 DNA: TGCGCCAGCAGCTTGGGCGGTGGGGGTTTGGATGGCTACACCTTC
D gene: TRBD1; J gene: TRBJ1-2; V gene: TRBV28; clone size: NA; CDR3 protein: CASSPSPGQVFNYGYTF; CDR3 DNA: TGTGCCAGCAGTCCCTCGCCCGGACAGGTTTTTAACTATGGCTACACCTTC
D gene: NA; J gene: TRBJ2-3; V gene: TRBV25-1; clone size: NA; CDR3 protein: CASSNTDTQYF; CDR3 DNA: TGTGCCAGCAGCAACACAGATACGCAGTATTTT
D gene: TRBD2; J gene: TRBJ2-2; V gene: TRBV18; clone size: NA; CDR3 protein: CASSPPAGESNTGELFF; CDR3 DNA: TGTGCCAGCTCACCACCGGCGGGAGAGTCGAACACCGGGGAGCTGTTTTTT
D gene: NA; J gene: TRBJ1-5; V gene: TRBV28; clone size: NA; CDR3 protein: CASSLSLIGSSNQPQHF; CDR3 DNA: TGTGCCAGCAGTTTGTCCCTTATTGGGTCTAGCAATCAGCCCCAGCATTTT
D gene: NA; J gene: TRBJ1-3; V gene: TRBV11-2; clone size: NA; CDR3 protein: CASSLTGSGNTIYF; CDR3 DNA: TGTGCCAGCAGCTTGACGGGGTCTGGAAACACCATATATTTT
D gene: TRBD1; J gene: TRBJ1-1; V gene: TRBV2; clone size: few; CDR3 protein: CASRLGQGNTEAFF; CDR3 DNA: TGTGCCAGCAGACTCGGACAGGGAAACACTGAAGCTTTCTTT